Below, 9 T cell receptor beta chains from the same sample are listed, as sequenced in a study of shared clonotypes between healthy human individuals. The assay was immunoSEQ multiplex PCR, and TCRdb's table has in-frame clones only and misses some. The table records some 2,500,000 clones, 92% of them present only once. Specimen: naive CD4+ T cells from PBMCs. The subset was: CD45RA+ positively selected. These TCRs come from a young man in good health. Some clones in this sample may be carry-over from other donors' samples.

This clone appeared a single time. V gene TRBV2 combines with J gene TRBJ1-2; tentative D call: TRBD1 (5 bases). This CDR3 has 14 residues. CDR1 SNHLY and CDR2 FYNNEI come from the germline V gene. Trimming took 6 bases from V and 8 from J, leaving 19 bases between them. CDR3 DNA: TGTGCCAGCAGCTCCTACCTGGGGGGAGAGGGCTACACCTTC. This encodes CASSSYLGGEGYTF.

The gene calls are TRBV27 and TRBJ1-1; D is unresolved. V was pared by 7 bases and J by 0 bases, with 18 bases between. Germline V lookup: CDR1 MNHEY, CDR2 SMNVEV (reference sequence). CDR3 size: 16 residues. The CDR3 bases are TGTGCCAGCACCGCCGGGAGGGCGGTTTTGAACACTGAAGCTTTCTTT. It specifies CASTAGRAVLNTEAFF.

This rearrangement joins TRBV7-9 to TRBJ2-7; TRBD2 might be the D (6 bases). CDR1 is SEHNR, CDR2 FQNEAQ, per germline (reference sequence). This CDR3 contains 15 residues. The V end was cut by 0 bases, the J end by 3 bases, with 12 bases between. The CDR3 DNA is TGTGCCAGCAGCTTAGCGCGGGGTGACGGCTACGAGCAGTACTTC. Amino acid sequence: CASSLARGDGYEQYF.

The rearrangement links TRBV2 to TRBJ1-2, with D perhaps matching TRBD1 (6 bases). The CDR3 sequence is 13 residues long. Trimming removed 7 bases from V and 4 bases from J, with 13 bases in between. Germline V gives CDR1 SNHLY, CDR2 FYNNEI. This CDR3 reads CASIIQGFYGYTF. CDR3 sequence (DNA): TGTGCCAGCATTATACAGGGATTCTATGGCTACACCTTC.

The V call is TRBV4-1, the J call TRBJ2-2; 9 positions agree with TRBD2. This CDR3 is built from 16 residues. Germline-derived CDR1 and CDR2 are MGHRA and YSYEKL. J lost 7 bases, V lost 1 base, and 7 bases had no gene match. The CDR3 DNA reads TGCGCCAGCAGCCAAGGGCTAGCGGGACTGCACGGGGAGCTGTTTTTT. Residues: CASSQGLAGLHGELFF.

This clone was seen just once. The chain couples TRBV7-2 to TRBJ1-2; 9 bases map to TRBD1. Per the germline V gene, CDR1 is SGHTA and CDR2 is FQGNSA. The CDR3 length is 17 residues. The V gene end was trimmed by 3 bases and the J gene end by 0 bases; junction bases not matched to a gene: 8. CDR3 sequence (DNA): TGTGCCAGCAGCTTCCCTGGACAGGGGAGTCCTAACTATGGCTACACCTTC. Protein product: CASSFPGQGSPNYGYTF.

The CDR3 bases are TGTGCCAGCAGCTTGGGACAGTTTCCCTACGAGCAGTACTTC. Translating gives CASSLGQFPYEQYF. V and J are TRBV7-3 and TRBJ2-7; 7 bases are shared with TRBD1. V shed 3 bases and J 2 bases; nucleotides not matched to a gene: 4. This CDR3 region has 14 residues. From germline, CDR1 is SGHTA and CDR2 FQGTGA.

A note on this clone: The same CDR3 arises from other DNA sequences in this sample as well. V and J are TRBV9 and TRBJ2-1; D unresolved. CDR1 is SGDLS, CDR2 YYNGEE, per germline. V lost 0 bases, J lost 3 bases, and 7 bases lay in between. This CDR3 has 14 residues. CDR3 nucleotide sequence: TGTGCCAGCAGCGTAGCCCCCGGCTACAATGAGCAGTTCTTC. Its translation: CASSVAPGYNEQFF.

V and J are TRBV2 and TRBJ1-2, with D possibly matching TRBD1 (5 bases). V was trimmed by 6 bases and J by 1 base, leaving 12 bases between them. Germline V gene lookup returns CDR1 SNHLY and CDR2 FYNNEI. The CDR3 contains 14 residues. Here the CDR3 reads CASRDRFFNYGYTF. CDR3 DNA sequence: TGTGCCAGCAGAGACAGATTCTTTAACTATGGCTACACCTTC.